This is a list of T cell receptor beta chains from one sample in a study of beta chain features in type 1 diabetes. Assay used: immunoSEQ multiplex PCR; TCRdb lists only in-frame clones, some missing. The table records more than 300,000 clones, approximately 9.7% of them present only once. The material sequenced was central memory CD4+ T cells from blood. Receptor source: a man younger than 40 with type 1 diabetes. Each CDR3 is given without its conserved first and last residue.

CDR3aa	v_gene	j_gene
ASSPSHQGDEQF	TRBV7-2	TRBJ2-1
ASSLQQGGGWTEAF	TRBV7-2	TRBJ1-1
ASSRDRKETQY	TRBV2	TRBJ2-5
ASSLTRDTGELF	TRBV7-2	TRBJ2-2
ATSLQRGGRDLRDTQY	TRBV15	TRBJ2-3
ASTGPRNTGELF	TRBV5-1	TRBJ2-2
SANLGYEQY	TRBV20-1	TRBJ2-7
ASTDREEQY	TRBV19	TRBJ2-7
ASSLGVGGAKNIQY	TRBV7-2	TRBJ2-4
AIMENTEAF	TRBV10-3	TRBJ1-1
ASSLDRLNEKLF	TRBV7-9	TRBJ1-4
ASSDGADTQY	TRBV28	TRBJ2-3
ASSLVTRQGSLH	TRBV7-8	TRBJ1-6
ASSLKGNTGELF	TRBV6-5	TRBJ2-2
ASSLGRTGPKNTGELF	TRBV11-3	TRBJ2-2
ASSLSPGDEQY	TRBV7-7	TRBJ2-7
SVEDRRGESYEQY	TRBV29-1	TRBJ2-7
ASSEGLAGTYEQY	TRBV9	TRBJ2-7
ASSLTSGASYEQY	TRBV10-3	TRBJ2-7
ASTLVGVGTDTQY	TRBV7-9	TRBJ2-3
ASSRDSHYGYT	TRBV6-6	TRBJ1-2
ASSLEGGRGYT	TRBV5-1	TRBJ1-2
ASSQGRNNSPLH	TRBV7-2	TRBJ1-6
ASSLSRRNTEAF	TRBV5-1	TRBJ1-1
ASSPRENTEAF	TRBV18	TRBJ1-1
ASSQDLTQPQH	TRBV4-3	TRBJ1-5